Each of the 19 T cell receptor beta chains below was sequenced from the same sample in a study of blood T cell repertoires in COVID-19. Here immunoSEQ multiplex PCR was the method, and the copy in TCRdb shows in-frame clones only, minus some. Here the sample spans 70,000 or so clones, about 90% being singletons. The sample taken for sequencing was peripheral blood. The receptors derive from a woman of 80 years or more with active COVID-19.

The chain combines TRBV14 with TRBJ1-1, with TRBD1 identical over 10 bases. J gave up 1 base and V 4 bases, and 6 bases lay outside the gene matches. The CDR3 is made up of 16 amino acids. The germline CDR1 and CDR2 sequences are SGHDN and FVKESK. The DNA of the CDR3 is TGTGCCAGCAGCCTCGACAGGGGGCCCCCGAACACTGAAGCTTTCTTT. As protein: CASSLDRGPPNTEAFF.

The J gene is TRBJ2-7, the V gene TRBV5-4, with 10 bases fitting TRBD2. The trim removed 3 bases at V and 2 bases at J, leaving 5 bases unmatched. The CDR3 is 15 amino acids. The germline gives CDR1 SGHNT, CDR2 YYREEE (reference sequence). The CDR3 reads CASSSLAGVPYEQYF. The CDR3 bases are TGTGCCAGCAGCTCCCTAGCGGGAGTGCCCTACGAGCAGTACTTC.

V usage is TRBV24-1 and J usage is TRBJ2-1, with 7 bases lining up with TRBD1. CDR1 and CDR2 (germline): KGHDR, SFDVKD. CDR3 length: 16 residues. Trimming took 3 bases from V and 8 from J; bases not matched to a gene: 12. CDR3 DNA sequence: TGTGCCACCAGTGATCCCACAATACAGGGGAAACATGAGCAGTTCTTC. It codes for CATSDPTIQGKHEQFF.

The chain uses TRBV7-9 and TRBJ2-2; no clear D. The length of the CDR3 is 16 residues. CDR1 is SEHNR and CDR2 is FQNEAQ in the germline V gene (reference sequence). V was cut by 4 bases and J by 5 bases, with 17 bases left in between. CDR3 nucleotides: TGTGCCAGCAGCTCAAGAGGATACGGTAGTACCGGGGAGCTGTTTTTT. Its protein product is CASSSRGYGSTGELFF.

This sequence joins TRBV7-2 and TRBJ1-5; 12 bases line up with TRBD1. This CDR3 is built from 15 residues. CDR1 is SGHTA, CDR2 FQGNSA, per germline. With V trimmed by 5 bases and J by 7 bases, 6 bases remained unmatched. The CDR3 is CASSPAGTGGQPQHF. DNA for the CDR3: TGTGCCAGCAGCCCAGCAGGGACAGGGGGCCAGCCCCAGCATTTT.

The chain carries TRBV5-1 and TRBJ2-7; D is unresolved. The CDR3 sequence is 13 residues long. Trimming cost V 4 bases and J 4 bases, with 12 bases left between them. Germline CDR1 is SGHRS and CDR2 is YFSETQ. The CDR3 sequence: CASSLGPRYEQYF. CDR3 in DNA: TGCGCCAGCAGCCTGGGCCCTAGATACGAGCAGTACTTC.

J is TRBJ1-1 and V is TRBV28; D may be TRBD1 (5 bases). V was pared by 2 bases and J by 5 bases, with 9 bases between. CDR1 and CDR2 (germline): MDHEN, SYDVKM. This CDR3 is built from 13 residues. The DNA for the CDR3 is TGTGCCAGCAGTTTACGGGGGAGGACTGAAGCTTTCTTT. Translating gives CASSLRGRTEAFF.

V gene TRBV10-3 combines with J gene TRBJ2-3, with 9 nucleotides matching TRBD2. Germline V gene sequence: CDR1 ENHRY, CDR2 SYGVKD. After removal of 6 bases from V and 3 bases from J, the junction contained 7 bases not matched to a gene. The CDR3 sequence is 15 residues long. This CDR3 reads CAISPGTSYTDTQYF. CDR3 DNA sequence: TGTGCCATCAGCCCAGGGACTAGCTATACAGATACGCAGTATTTT.

This rearrangement joins TRBV2 to TRBJ2-2; 7 positions match TRBD1. The CDR3 is 17 residues long. V was clipped by 5 bases and J by 0 bases; unmatched bases: 9. Germline V gene sequence: CDR1 SNHLY, CDR2 FYNNEI. The CDR3 bases are TGTGCCAGCAGTCCCGGGACAGCACTCGCGAACACCGGGGAGCTGTTTTTT. Translating it yields CASSPGTALANTGELFF.

The gene calls are TRBV15 and TRBJ2-1; 7 nucleotides match TRBD2. The V segment lost 0 bases and the J segment 12 bases; nucleotides outside the gene matches: 5. The CDR3 length is 13 residues. CDR1 is LNHNV and CDR2 is YYDKDF in the germline V gene (reference sequence). The CDR3 DNA follows: TGTGCCACCAGCAGAGATCCCTCGGGGGGGCAGTTCTTC. Residues: CATSRDPSGGQFF.

The chain uses TRBV11-2 and TRBJ1-6; 8 bases map to TRBD1. Germline loops: CDR1 SGHAT, CDR2 FQNNGV. The CDR3 has 16 amino acids. Unmatched junction bases numbered 11, after V lost 5 bases and J lost 8 bases. The CDR3: CASSIRGQGRDSPLHF. The DNA for the CDR3 is TGTGCCAGCAGCATCCGCGGACAGGGCCGGGATTCACCCCTCCACTTT.

The rearrangement links TRBV1 to TRBJ2-1; TRBD2, the table's D call, was not compared with the DNA. TRBV1 is described as a pseudogene. This CDR3 is built from 15 residues. CDR3 sequence (DNA): TGCACCAGCAGCCAAGGTAGCGCTCCCCACAATGAGCAGTTCTTC. Protein sequence: CTSSQGSAPHNEQFF.

This clone was counted a single time. This sequence joins TRBV28 and TRBJ1-1, with D possibly matching TRBD1 (6 bases). The V end lost 6 bases, the J end lost 11 bases, and 13 bases lay between the germline ends. Germline V gene data show CDR1 as MDHEN and CDR2 as SYDVKM. The CDR3 is 11 amino acids. CDR3 in amino acids: CASREDSDAFF. In DNA form, the CDR3 reads TGTGCCAGCAGGGAGGACAGTGATGCTTTCTTT.

The CDR3 protein is CASSLESVVIRSYNEQFF. The DNA for the CDR3 is TGTGCCAGCAGCTTAGAGTCGGTAGTCATACGTTCCTACAATGAGCAGTTCTTC. J is TRBJ2-1 and V is TRBV11-2; D not resolved. Germline V gives CDR1 SGHAT, CDR2 FQNNGV. This CDR3 region has 18 residues. The V end was cut by 0 bases, the J end by 1 base, with 16 bases between.

The V and J genes are TRBV7-9 and TRBJ2-3, with D perhaps TRBD2 (7 bases). The CDR3 spans 14 residues. Trimming cost V 3 bases and J 5 bases, with 12 bases left between them. The germline CDR1 and CDR2 sequences are SEHNR and FQNEAQ (reference sequence). Here the CDR3 DNA reads TGTGCCAGCAGCTTTGGCGGGGGCAGAGATACGCAGTATTTT. The encoded protein is CASSFGGGRDTQYF.

This chain links TRBV19 with TRBJ1-6; TRBD1 agrees at 8 bases. Germline CDR1 LNHDA, CDR2 SQIVND (reference sequence). Losses at the gene ends were 4 bases for V and 10 bases for J; bases not matched to a gene: 9. CDR3 length: 15 residues. DNA for the CDR3: TGTGCCAGTAGTACCGGACAGGGTTTGGGATCACCCCTCCACTTT. This encodes CASSTGQGLGSPLHF.

The chain couples TRBV5-1 to TRBJ2-5, with TRBD2 matching 7 bases. Germline V gene lookup returns CDR1 SGHRS and CDR2 YFSETQ. CDR3 size: 15 residues. Losses at the gene ends were 3 bases for V and 6 bases for J; bases not matched to a gene: 11. CDR3 region: CASSSNGLVEKTQYF. CDR3 in DNA: TGCGCCAGCAGCTCCAACGGACTAGTCGAGAAGACCCAGTACTTC.

The chain combines TRBV9 with TRBJ2-3, with 8 bases fitting TRBD2. Trimming at V came to 5 bases and at J to 4 bases, leaving 9 bases not matched to a gene. The CDR3 covers 15 residues. Per the germline V gene, CDR1 is SGDLS and CDR2 is YYNGEE. CDR3 protein: CASSEAGVAPDTQYF. In DNA form, the CDR3 reads TGTGCCAGCAGTGAAGCGGGAGTGGCGCCAGATACGCAGTATTTT.

The chain has TRBV5-1 and TRBJ2-7; TRBD1 matches 8 bases. V was clipped by 4 bases and J by 7 bases; unmatched bases: 7. This CDR3 region has 13 residues. Germline V CDR1 and CDR2: SGHRS, YFSETQ. The CDR3 loop reads CASSVDRGWEQYF. DNA for the CDR3: TGCGCCAGCAGCGTTGACAGGGGATGGGAGCAGTACTTC.